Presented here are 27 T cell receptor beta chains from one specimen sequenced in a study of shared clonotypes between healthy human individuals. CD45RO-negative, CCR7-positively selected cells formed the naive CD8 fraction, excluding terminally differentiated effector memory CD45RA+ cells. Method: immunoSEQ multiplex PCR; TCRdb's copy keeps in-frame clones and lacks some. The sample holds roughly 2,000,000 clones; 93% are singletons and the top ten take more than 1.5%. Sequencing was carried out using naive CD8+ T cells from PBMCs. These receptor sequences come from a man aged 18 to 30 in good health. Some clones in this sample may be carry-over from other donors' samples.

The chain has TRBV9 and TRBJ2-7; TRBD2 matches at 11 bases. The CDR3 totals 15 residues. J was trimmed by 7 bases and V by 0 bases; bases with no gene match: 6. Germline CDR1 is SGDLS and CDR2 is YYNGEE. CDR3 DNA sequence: TGTGCCAGCAGCGTAGCCATAGCGGGAGGGGGAGAGCAGTACTTC. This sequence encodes CASSVAIAGGGEQYF. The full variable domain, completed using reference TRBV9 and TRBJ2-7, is DSGVTQTPKHLITATGQRVTLRCSPRSGDLSVYWYQQSLDQGLQFLIQYYNGEERAKGNILERFSAQQFPDLHSELNLSSLELGDSALYFCASSVAIAGGGEQYFGPGTRLTVT.

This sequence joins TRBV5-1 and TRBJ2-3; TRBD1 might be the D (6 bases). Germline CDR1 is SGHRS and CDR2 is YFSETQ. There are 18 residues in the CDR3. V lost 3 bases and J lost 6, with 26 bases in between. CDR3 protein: CASSYSRDTIPPGDTQYF. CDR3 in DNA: TGCGCCAGCAGCTACTCCCGGGACACAATACCTCCAGGGGATACGCAGTATTTT.

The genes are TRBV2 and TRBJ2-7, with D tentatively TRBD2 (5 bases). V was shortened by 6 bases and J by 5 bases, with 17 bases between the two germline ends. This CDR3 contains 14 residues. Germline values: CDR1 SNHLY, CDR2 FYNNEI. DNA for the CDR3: TGTGCCAGCAGCGCGGACTCTGGGTGGCACGAGCAGTACTTC. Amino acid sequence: CASSADSGWHEQYF.

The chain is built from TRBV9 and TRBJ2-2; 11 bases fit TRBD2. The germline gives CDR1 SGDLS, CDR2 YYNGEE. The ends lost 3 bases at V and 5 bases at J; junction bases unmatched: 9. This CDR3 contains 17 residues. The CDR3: CASSAGLADLATGELFF. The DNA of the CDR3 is TGTGCCAGCAGCGCGGGACTAGCGGACTTGGCAACCGGGGAGCTGTTTTTT.

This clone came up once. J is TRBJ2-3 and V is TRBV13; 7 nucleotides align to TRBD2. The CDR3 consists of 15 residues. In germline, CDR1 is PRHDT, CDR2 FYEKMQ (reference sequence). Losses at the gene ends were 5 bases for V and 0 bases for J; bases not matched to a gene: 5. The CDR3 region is CASSQAGPSTDTQYF. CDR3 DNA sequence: TGTGCCAGCAGCCAAGCGGGGCCTAGCACAGATACGCAGTATTTT.

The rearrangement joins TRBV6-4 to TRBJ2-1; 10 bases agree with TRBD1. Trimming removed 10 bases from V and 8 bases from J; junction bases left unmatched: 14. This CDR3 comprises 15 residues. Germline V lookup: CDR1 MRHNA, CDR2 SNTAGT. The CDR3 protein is CATTKGTGEFYEQFF. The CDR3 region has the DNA TGTGCCACCACAAAGGGGACAGGGGAGTTCTATGAGCAGTTCTTC.

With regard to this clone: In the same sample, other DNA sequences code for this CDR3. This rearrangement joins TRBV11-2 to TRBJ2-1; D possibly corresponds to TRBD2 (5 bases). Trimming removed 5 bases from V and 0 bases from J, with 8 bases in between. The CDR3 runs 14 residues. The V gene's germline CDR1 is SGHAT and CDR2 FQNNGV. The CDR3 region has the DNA TGTGCCAGCAGCGAGCGGAGCTCCTACAATGAGCAGTTCTTC. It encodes CASSERSSYNEQFF.

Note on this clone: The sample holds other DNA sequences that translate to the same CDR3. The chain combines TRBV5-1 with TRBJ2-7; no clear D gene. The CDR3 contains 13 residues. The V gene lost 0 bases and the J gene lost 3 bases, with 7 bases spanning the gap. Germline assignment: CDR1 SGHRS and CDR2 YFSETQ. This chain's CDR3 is CASSLDVRYEQYF. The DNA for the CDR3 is TGCGCCAGCAGCTTGGACGTACGCTACGAGCAGTACTTC.

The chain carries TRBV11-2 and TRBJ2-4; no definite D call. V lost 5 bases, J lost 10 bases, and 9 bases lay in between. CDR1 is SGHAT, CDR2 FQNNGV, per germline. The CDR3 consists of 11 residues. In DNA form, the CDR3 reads TGTGCCAGCAGCGTGACGTTAATTCAGTACTTC. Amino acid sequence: CASSVTLIQYF.

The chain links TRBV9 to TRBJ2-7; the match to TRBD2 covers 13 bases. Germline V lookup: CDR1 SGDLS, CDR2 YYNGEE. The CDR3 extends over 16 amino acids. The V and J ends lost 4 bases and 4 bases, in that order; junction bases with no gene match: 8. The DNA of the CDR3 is TGTGCCAGCAGCCCCCGGACTAGCGGGAGTTGGTACGAGCAGTACTTC. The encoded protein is CASSPRTSGSWYEQYF. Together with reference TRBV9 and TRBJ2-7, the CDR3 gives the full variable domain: DSGVTQTPKHLITATGQRVTLRCSPRSGDLSVYWYQQSLDQGLQFLIQYYNGEERAKGNILERFSAQQFPDLHSELNLSSLELGDSALYFCASSPRTSGSWYEQYFGPGTRLTVT.

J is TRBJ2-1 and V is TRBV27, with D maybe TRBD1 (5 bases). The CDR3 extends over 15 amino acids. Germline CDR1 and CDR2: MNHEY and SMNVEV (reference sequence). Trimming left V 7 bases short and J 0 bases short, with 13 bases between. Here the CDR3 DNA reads TGTGCCAGCACCTTCGGACACTACTCCTACAATGAGCAGTTCTTC. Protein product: CASTFGHYSYNEQFF.

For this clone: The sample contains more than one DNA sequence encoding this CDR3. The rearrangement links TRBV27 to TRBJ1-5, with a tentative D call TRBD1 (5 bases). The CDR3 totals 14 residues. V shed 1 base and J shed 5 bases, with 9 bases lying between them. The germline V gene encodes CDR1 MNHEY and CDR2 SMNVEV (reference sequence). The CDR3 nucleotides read TGTGCCAGCAGTTTATTCGGGGCCGATCAGCCCCAGCATTTT. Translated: CASSLFGADQPQHF.

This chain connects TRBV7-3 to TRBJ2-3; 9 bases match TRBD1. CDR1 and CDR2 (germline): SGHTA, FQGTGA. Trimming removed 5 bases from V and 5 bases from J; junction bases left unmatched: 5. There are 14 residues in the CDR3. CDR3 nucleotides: TGTGCCAGCAGCCCGACAGGGGGGGTAGATACGCAGTATTTT. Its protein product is CASSPTGGVDTQYF.

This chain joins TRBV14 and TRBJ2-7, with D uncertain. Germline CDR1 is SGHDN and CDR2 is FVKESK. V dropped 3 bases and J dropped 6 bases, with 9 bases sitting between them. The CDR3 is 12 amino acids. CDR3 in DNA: TGTGCCAGCAGCCATCGCAAGGGCGAGCAGTACTTC. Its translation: CASSHRKGEQYF.

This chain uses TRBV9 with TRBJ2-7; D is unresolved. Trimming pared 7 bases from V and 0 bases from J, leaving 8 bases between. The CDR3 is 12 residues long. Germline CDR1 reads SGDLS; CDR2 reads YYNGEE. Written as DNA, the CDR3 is TGTGCCAGCGGAACTACCTCCTACGAGCAGTACTTC. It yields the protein CASGTTSYEQYF.

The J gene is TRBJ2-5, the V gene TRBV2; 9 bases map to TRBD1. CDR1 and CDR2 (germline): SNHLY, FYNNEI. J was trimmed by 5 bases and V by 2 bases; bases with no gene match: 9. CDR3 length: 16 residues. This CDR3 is CASSEQTGGFFETQYF. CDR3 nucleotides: TGTGCCAGCAGTGAACAAACAGGGGGCTTCTTTGAGACCCAGTACTTC.

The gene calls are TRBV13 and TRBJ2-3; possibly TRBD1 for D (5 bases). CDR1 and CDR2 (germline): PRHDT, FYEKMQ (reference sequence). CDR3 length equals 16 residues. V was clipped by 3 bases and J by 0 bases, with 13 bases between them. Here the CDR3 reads CASSFGARISTDTQYF. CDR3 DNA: TGTGCCAGCAGCTTTGGGGCGCGGATAAGCACAGATACGCAGTATTTT.

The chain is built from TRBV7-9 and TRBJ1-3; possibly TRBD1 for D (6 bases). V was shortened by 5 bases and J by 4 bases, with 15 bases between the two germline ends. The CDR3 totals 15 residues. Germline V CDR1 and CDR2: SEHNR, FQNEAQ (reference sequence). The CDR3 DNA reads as TGTGCCAGCAGCCCAGTGGGGGCCTCAGGAAACACCATATATTTT. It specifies CASSPVGASGNTIYF.

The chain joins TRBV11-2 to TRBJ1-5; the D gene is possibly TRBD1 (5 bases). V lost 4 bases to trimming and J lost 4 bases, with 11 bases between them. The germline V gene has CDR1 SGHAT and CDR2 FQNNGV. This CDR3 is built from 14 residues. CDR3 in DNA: TGTGCCAGCAGCTCCACAAGACAGAATCAGCCCCAGCATTTT. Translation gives CASSSTRQNQPQHF.

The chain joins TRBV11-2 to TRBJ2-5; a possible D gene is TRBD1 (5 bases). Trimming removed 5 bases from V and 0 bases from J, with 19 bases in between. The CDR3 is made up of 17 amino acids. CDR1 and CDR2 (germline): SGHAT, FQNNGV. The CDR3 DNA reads TGTGCCAGCAGCATCAATTCCCCCACAGGCCACCAAGAGACCCAGTACTTC. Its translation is CASSINSPTGHQETQYF.

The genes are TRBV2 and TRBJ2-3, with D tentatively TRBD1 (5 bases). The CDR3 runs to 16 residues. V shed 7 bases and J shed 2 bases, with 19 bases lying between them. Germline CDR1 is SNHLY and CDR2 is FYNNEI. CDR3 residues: CASKEKSDKDTDTQYF. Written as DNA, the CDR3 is TGTGCCAGCAAGGAAAAATCGGACAAAGACACAGATACGCAGTATTTT.

The CDR3 here is CASSESNKGASGHLPQYF. The CDR3 coding sequence is TGCGCCAGCAGTGAGTCGAATAAGGGGGCTAGCGGGCACCTTCCGCAGTATTTT. The chain uses TRBV10-1 and TRBJ2-3, with D perhaps TRBD2 (8 bases). V was clipped by 0 bases and J by 10 bases, with 26 bases between them. This CDR3 spans 18 amino acids. Looked up from germline, CDR1 is WNHNN and CDR2 is SYGVQD (reference sequence).

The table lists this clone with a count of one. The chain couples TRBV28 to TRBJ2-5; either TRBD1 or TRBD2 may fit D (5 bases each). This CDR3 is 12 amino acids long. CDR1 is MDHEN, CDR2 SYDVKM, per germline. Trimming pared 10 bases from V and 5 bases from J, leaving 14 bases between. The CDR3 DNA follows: TGTGCCACCTCGAGGGGCCTGGAGACCCAGTACTTC. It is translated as CATSRGLETQYF.

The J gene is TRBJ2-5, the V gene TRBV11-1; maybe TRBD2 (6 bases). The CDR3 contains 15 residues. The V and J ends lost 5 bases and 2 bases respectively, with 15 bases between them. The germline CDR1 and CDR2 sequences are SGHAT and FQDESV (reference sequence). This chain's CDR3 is CASSPQDGLQETQYF. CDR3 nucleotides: TGTGCCAGCAGCCCACAAGACGGACTACAAGAGACCCAGTACTTC.

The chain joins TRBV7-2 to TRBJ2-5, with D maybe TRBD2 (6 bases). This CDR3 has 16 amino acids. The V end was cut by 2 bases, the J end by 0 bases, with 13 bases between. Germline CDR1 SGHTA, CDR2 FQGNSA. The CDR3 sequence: CASSLLAGKYQETQYF. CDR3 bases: TGTGCCAGCAGCTTATTGGCGGGAAAGTACCAAGAGACCCAGTACTTC.

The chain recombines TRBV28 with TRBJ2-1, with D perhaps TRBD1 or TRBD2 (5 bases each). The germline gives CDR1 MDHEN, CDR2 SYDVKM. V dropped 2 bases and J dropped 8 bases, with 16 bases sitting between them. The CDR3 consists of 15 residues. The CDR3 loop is CASSLDVTGGDEQFF. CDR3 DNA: TGTGCCAGCAGTTTAGACGTCACAGGAGGCGATGAGCAGTTCTTC.

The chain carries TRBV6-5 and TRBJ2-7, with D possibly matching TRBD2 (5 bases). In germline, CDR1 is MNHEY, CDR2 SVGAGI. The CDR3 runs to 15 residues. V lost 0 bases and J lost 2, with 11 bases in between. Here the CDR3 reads CASSYSPGEAYEQYF. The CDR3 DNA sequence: TGTGCCAGCAGTTACTCACCCGGGGAAGCCTACGAGCAGTACTTC.